The 23 T cell receptor beta chains listed next were all sequenced from one sample in a study of T cell responses to AZD1222 COVID-19 vaccine. Generated by immunoSEQ multiplex PCR, the TCRdb table keeps only in-frame clones and is missing some. The sample lists about 150,000 clones, about 93% seen once, with approximately 2% in the top ten. The input for sequencing was peripheral blood, taken on day 0 of AZD1222 vaccination. The receptors stem from an adult in good health.

V usage is TRBV19 and J usage is TRBJ2-6; possible D gene TRBD2, 7 bases. Trimming pared 3 bases from V and 9 bases from J, leaving 12 bases between. The CDR3 covers 14 residues. CDR1 and CDR2 (germline): LNHDA, SQIVND (reference sequence). Here the CDR3 reads CASSIGGPHNVLTF. DNA for the CDR3: TGTGCCAGTAGTATCGGGGGGCCCCACAACGTCCTGACTTTC.

J is TRBJ1-2 and V is TRBV5-1; 9 nucleotides agree with TRBD1. From germline, CDR1 is SGHRS and CDR2 YFSETQ. The CDR3 covers 16 residues. V was clipped by 4 bases and J by 0 bases; unmatched bases: 7. The CDR3 nucleotides are TGCGCCAGCAGCCAGGGGACAGGGAATACTAACTATGGCTACACCTTC. Protein: CASSQGTGNTNYGYTF.

This chain uses TRBV7-9 with TRBJ1-1, with TRBD1 as a possible D gene (6 bases). Germline V gene sequence: CDR1 SEHNR, CDR2 FQNEAQ (reference sequence). The V and J ends lost 5 bases and 5 bases respectively, with 15 bases between them. The CDR3 extends over 14 amino acids. The CDR3 is CASSLMGGQTEAFF. The CDR3, as DNA: TGTGCCAGCAGCCTGATGGGGGGGCAAACTGAAGCTTTCTTT. The whole variable domain, remainder taken from reference TRBV7-9 and TRBJ1-1, is DTGVSQNPRHKITKRGQNVTFRCDPISEHNRLYWYRQTLGQGPEFLTYFQNEAQLEKSRLLSDRFSAERPKGSFSTLEIQRTEQGDSAMYLCASSLMGGQTEAFFGQGTRLTVV.

The genes are TRBV11-3 and TRBJ1-6; D is possibly TRBD1 (5 bases). Trimming shortened V by 5 bases and J by 13 bases, and 15 bases separated the two germline ends. The CDR3 has 13 residues. Germline V lookup: CDR1 SGHNT, CDR2 YENEEA. The CDR3 DNA reads as TGTGCCAGCAGCCGGACCATGGGGGATCCCCTCCACTTT. Translated: CASSRTMGDPLHF.

This rearrangement joins TRBV2 to TRBJ2-1, with D unresolved. V was cut by 4 bases and J by 6 bases, with 10 bases left in between. The germline gives CDR1 SNHLY, CDR2 FYNNEI. This CDR3 comprises 13 residues. The CDR3 region is CASSVNAGNEQFF. The CDR3 nucleotides are TGTGCCAGCAGTGTTAACGCCGGCAATGAGCAGTTCTTC.

The V call is TRBV5-1, the J call TRBJ1-2; D is possibly TRBD1 (5 bases). Germline CDR1 SGHRS, CDR2 YFSETQ. This CDR3 is 15 amino acids long. The V end lost 8 bases, the J end lost 6 bases, and 23 bases lay between the germline ends. DNA for the CDR3: TGCGCCAGTGCGACTCCGGGGGGGAAAGGCGATGGCTACACCTTC. Translated, it gives CASATPGGKGDGYTF.

This clone was detected only once. The chain has TRBV14 and TRBJ1-6; TRBD1 matches at 9 bases. Per the germline V gene, CDR1 is SGHDN and CDR2 is FVKESK. This CDR3 is 15 amino acids long. The V segment lost 1 base and the J segment 7 bases; nucleotides outside the gene matches: 2. In DNA, the CDR3 is TGTGCCAGCAGCCAAGCGACAGGGGGGAATTCACCCCTCCACTTT. Its protein is CASSQATGGNSPLHF.

The chain couples TRBV5-1 to TRBJ1-1, with a possible D match to TRBD1 (5 bases). Germline V gives CDR1 SGHRS, CDR2 YFSETQ. The V and J ends lost 0 bases and 4 bases respectively, with 10 bases between them. This CDR3 contains 14 residues. In nucleotides, the CDR3 is TGCGCCAGCAGCTTGGAGGCAGGGCTCACTGAAGCTTTCTTT. As protein: CASSLEAGLTEAFF.

The CDR3 loop reads CASSIRRGNGYEQYF. The CDR3 coding sequence is TGTGCCAGCAGCATTCGTCGGGGGAATGGTTACGAGCAGTACTTC. The J gene is TRBJ2-7, the V gene TRBV14; the D gene is possibly TRBD2 (6 bases). The germline V and J ends were trimmed by 5 bases and 4 bases, with 18 bases remaining between them. Germline CDR1 reads SGHDN; CDR2 reads FVKESK. This CDR3 contains 15 residues.

This clone has just one count. The V and J genes are TRBV5-1 and TRBJ1-2; weak D call: TRBD1 (6 bases). This CDR3 is built from 15 residues. The V gene's germline CDR1 is SGHRS and CDR2 YFSETQ. The germline V and J ends were trimmed by 5 bases and 4 bases, with 18 bases remaining between them. CDR3 coding DNA: TGCGCCAGCAGGACAGGCTCCCAGTCGGGCTATGGCTACACCTTC. It translates to CASRTGSQSGYGYTF.

This clone was observed once. For the CDR3, the DNA is TGCGCCAGCAGCCAAGGTGTCGTGGGGGGCGCAGATACGCAGTATTTT. It encodes CASSQGVVGGADTQYF. The chain joins TRBV4-1 to TRBJ2-3, with D possibly called TRBD1 or TRBD2 (6 bases each). V was cut by 1 base and J by 4 bases, with 15 bases left in between. The CDR3 consists of 16 residues. The V gene's germline CDR1 is MGHRA and CDR2 YSYEKL.

This chain links TRBV10-2 with TRBJ1-1; 8 bases map to TRBD1. Unmatched junction bases numbered 5, after V lost 5 bases and J lost 6 bases. The CDR3 spans 13 residues. CDR1 and CDR2 from the germline V gene are WSHSY and SAAADI. The CDR3 DNA sequence: TGCGCCAGCAGTCCAGACAGGGGCGCTGAAGCTTTCTTT. Translated, it gives CASSPDRGAEAFF.

The rearrangement uses TRBV6-5 and TRBJ2-7, with D maybe TRBD2 (5 bases). Trimming took off 6 bases at V and 7 bases at J, with 16 bases between the two ends. Germline assignment: CDR1 MNHEY and CDR2 SVGAGI. This CDR3 is built from 13 residues. The CDR3 is CASRPALSGEQYF. The DNA for the CDR3 is TGTGCCAGCAGACCTGCCTTGTCGGGGGAGCAGTACTTC.

The V call is TRBV7-2, the J call TRBJ1-2, with D possibly being TRBD1 (6 bases). With 5 bases removed from V and 4 bases from J, the gap between germline ends came to 20 bases. This CDR3 region has 16 residues. From germline, CDR1 is SGHTA and CDR2 FQGNSA. CDR3 in amino acids: CASSPEGGYRTYGYTF. CDR3 DNA sequence: TGTGCCAGCAGCCCAGAGGGGGGGTACCGTACCTATGGCTACACCTTC. Variable domain in full (rest from reference TRBV7-2 and TRBJ1-2): GAGVSQSPSNKVTEKGKDVELRCDPISGHTALYWYRQSLGQGLEFLIYFQGNSAPDKSGLPSDRFSAERTGGSVSTLTIQRTQQEDSAVYLCASSPEGGYRTYGYTFGSGTRLTVV.

The V call is TRBV5-4, the J call TRBJ1-1, with D tentatively TRBD1 (5 bases). Trimming shortened V by 4 bases and J by 10 bases, and 20 bases separated the two germline ends. CDR3 length equals 14 residues. Germline lookup yields CDR1 SGHNT and CDR2 YYREEE (reference sequence). The CDR3 DNA sequence: TGTGCCAGCAGCGAGGAGCGGGGGAGCCGTAGAGCTTTCTTT. Translated, it gives CASSEERGSRRAFF.

A few counts support this clone. This chain uses TRBV29-1 with TRBJ1-1; the match to TRBD1 covers 10 bases. The germline V gene encodes CDR1 SQVTM and CDR2 ANQGSEA. Losses at the gene ends were 3 bases for V and 4 bases for J; bases not matched to a gene: 11. The CDR3 has 16 amino acids. CDR3 region: CSVDIMTGGLGTEAFF. The CDR3 DNA sequence: TGCAGCGTTGACATAATGACAGGGGGCCTGGGCACTGAAGCTTTCTTT.

The V call is TRBV7-9, the J call TRBJ1-2, with D tentatively TRBD1 (5 bases). The ends were cut back, 4 bases at V and 8 bases at J, with 11 bases in the middle. Germline CDR1 reads SEHNR; CDR2 reads FQNEAQ (reference sequence). This CDR3 contains 12 residues. The chain's CDR3 is CASSSGDRGYTF. The CDR3 region has the DNA TGTGCCAGCAGCTCTGGGGACCGCGGCTACACCTTC.

V gene TRBV14 combines with J gene TRBJ2-3, with D maybe TRBD1 (6 bases). Germline V gives CDR1 SGHDN, CDR2 FVKESK. CDR3 length equals 15 residues. Trimming took off 1 base at V and 4 bases at J, with 12 bases between the two ends. CDR3 DNA: TGTGCCAGCAGCCAAGGCAGGGGATTCGCAGATACGCAGTATTTT. Protein: CASSQGRGFADTQYF.

The chain uses TRBV2 and TRBJ2-7, with D maybe TRBD1 (5 bases). CDR1 is SNHLY, CDR2 FYNNEI, per germline. V lost 3 bases, J lost 2 bases, and 14 bases lay in between. The CDR3 runs to 15 residues. The CDR3 loop reads CASSDTQGGAYEQYF. CDR3 DNA: TGTGCCAGCAGTGACACCCAGGGCGGAGCCTACGAGCAGTACTTC.

The chain recombines TRBV9 with TRBJ2-7; D remains unclear. Looked up from germline, CDR1 is SGDLS and CDR2 is YYNGEE. The V end lost 0 bases, the J end lost 1 base, and 8 bases lay between the germline ends. This CDR3 is built from 14 residues. This CDR3 reads CASSVDLLSYEQYF. In nucleotides, the CDR3 is TGTGCCAGCAGCGTAGATCTGCTTTCCTACGAGCAGTACTTC.

The chain links TRBV9 to TRBJ2-3; unclear D gene. The CDR3 length is 15 residues. The germline CDR1 and CDR2 sequences are SGDLS and YYNGEE. Trimming left V 0 bases short and J 1 base short, with 9 bases between. CDR3 sequence reads: CASSVAGSGTDTQYF. In nucleotides, the CDR3 is TGTGCCAGCAGCGTAGCTGGGTCAGGCACAGATACGCAGTATTTT.

The chain combines TRBV6-1 with TRBJ2-4; D not resolved. The CDR3 extends over 17 amino acids. Germline CDR1 reads MNHNS; CDR2 reads SASEGT. V lost 0 bases to trimming and J lost 0 bases, with 12 bases between them. This chain's CDR3 is CASSEAWAALAKNIQYF. Here the CDR3 DNA reads TGTGCCAGCAGTGAAGCATGGGCAGCCCTAGCCAAAAACATTCAGTACTTC.

The V and J genes are TRBV7-9 and TRBJ2-5; a weak D match, TRBD2 (5 bases). V lost 5 bases, J lost 2 bases, and 21 bases lay in between. The CDR3 covers 17 residues. The V gene's germline CDR1 is SEHNR and CDR2 FQNEAQ (reference sequence). The CDR3 protein is CASSDWVNSALQETQYF. Written as DNA, the CDR3 is TGTGCCAGCAGCGACTGGGTTAATAGCGCTCTACAAGAGACCCAGTACTTC.